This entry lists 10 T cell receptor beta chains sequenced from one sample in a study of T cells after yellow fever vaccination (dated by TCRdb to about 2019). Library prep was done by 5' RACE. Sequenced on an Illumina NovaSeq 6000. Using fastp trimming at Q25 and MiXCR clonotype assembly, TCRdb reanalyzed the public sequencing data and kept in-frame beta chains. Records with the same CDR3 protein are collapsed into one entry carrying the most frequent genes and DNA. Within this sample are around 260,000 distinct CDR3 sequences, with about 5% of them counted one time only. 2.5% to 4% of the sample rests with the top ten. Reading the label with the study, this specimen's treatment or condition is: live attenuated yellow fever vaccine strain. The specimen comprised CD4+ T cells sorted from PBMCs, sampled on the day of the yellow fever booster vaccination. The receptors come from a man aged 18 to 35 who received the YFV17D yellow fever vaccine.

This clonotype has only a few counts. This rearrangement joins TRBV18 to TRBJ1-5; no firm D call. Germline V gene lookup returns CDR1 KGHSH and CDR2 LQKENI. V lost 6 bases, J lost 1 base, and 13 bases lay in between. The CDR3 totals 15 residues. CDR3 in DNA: TGTGCCAGCTCGAAATACCAAAGGAGCAATCAGCCCCAGCATTTT. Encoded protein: CASSKYQRSNQPQHF.

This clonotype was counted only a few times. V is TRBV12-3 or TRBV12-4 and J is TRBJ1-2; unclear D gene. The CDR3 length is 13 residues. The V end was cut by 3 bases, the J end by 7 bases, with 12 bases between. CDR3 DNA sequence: TGTGCCAGCAGTTTTTCACAGTCGGCTGGCTACACCTTC. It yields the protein CASSFSQSAGYTF.

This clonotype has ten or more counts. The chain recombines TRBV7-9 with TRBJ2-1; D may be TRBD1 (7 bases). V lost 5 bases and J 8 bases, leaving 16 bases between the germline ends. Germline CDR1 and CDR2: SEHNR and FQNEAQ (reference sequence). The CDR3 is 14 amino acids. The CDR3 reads CASSPTTGRHEQFF. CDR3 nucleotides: TGTGCCAGCAGCCCGACGACAGGGAGGCATGAGCAGTTCTTC.

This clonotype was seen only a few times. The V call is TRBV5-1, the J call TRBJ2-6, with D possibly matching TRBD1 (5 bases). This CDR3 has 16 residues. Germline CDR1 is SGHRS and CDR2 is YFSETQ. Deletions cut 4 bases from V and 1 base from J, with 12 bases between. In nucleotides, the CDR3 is TGCGCCAGCAGCGCGCCGCAGGGATCTGGGGCCAACGTCCTGACTTTC. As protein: CASSAPQGSGANVLTF.

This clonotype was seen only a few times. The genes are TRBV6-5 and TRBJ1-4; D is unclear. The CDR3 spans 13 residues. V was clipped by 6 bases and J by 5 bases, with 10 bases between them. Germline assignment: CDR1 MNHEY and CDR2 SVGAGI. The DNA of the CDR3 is TGTGCCAGCAGGGGCGGCCGGAATGAAAAACTGTTTTTT. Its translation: CASRGGRNEKLFF.

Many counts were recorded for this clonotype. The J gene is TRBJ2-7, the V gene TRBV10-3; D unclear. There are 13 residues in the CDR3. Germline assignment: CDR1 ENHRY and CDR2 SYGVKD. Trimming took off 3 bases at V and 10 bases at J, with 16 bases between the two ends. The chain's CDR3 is CAISDSDPGKQYF. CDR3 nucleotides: TGTGCCATCAGTGATTCCGACCCGGGCAAACAGTACTTC.

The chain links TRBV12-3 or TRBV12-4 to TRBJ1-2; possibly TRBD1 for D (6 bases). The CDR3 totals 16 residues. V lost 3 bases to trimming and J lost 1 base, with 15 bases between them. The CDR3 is CASSFNVEGDNYGYTF. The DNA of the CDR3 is TGTGCCAGCAGTTTCAACGTCGAGGGGGATAACTATGGCTACACCTTC.

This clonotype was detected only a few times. The CDR3 DNA reads TGTGCCAGCAGCTTACAGCTTGCGACAAATCAGCCCCAGCATTTT. This sequence encodes CASSLQLATNQPQHF. This chain joins TRBV7-2 and TRBJ1-5; no definite D call. From germline, CDR1 is SGHTA and CDR2 FQGNSA. The CDR3 consists of 15 residues. V shed 2 bases and J shed 4 bases, with 12 bases lying between them. The entire variable domain, with the rest obtained from reference TRBV7-2 and TRBJ1-5, is as follows: GAGVSQSPSNKVTEKGKDVELRCDPISGHTALYWYRQSLGQGLEFLIYFQGNSAPDKSGLPSDRFSAERTGGSVSTLTIQRTQQEDSAVYLCASSLQLATNQPQHFGDGTRLSIL.

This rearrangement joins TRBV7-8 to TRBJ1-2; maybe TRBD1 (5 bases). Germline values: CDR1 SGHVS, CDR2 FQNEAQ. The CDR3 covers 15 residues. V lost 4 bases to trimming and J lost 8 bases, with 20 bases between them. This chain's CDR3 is CASSSLYGTKGGYTF. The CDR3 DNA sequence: TGTGCCAGCAGCTCCCTCTATGGGACTAAAGGCGGCTACACCTTC.

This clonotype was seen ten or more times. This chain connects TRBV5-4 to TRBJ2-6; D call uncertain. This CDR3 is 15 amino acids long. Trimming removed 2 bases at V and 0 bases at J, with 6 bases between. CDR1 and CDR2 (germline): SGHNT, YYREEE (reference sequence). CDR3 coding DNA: TGTGCCAGCAGCTTTTTGGTCTCTGGGGCCAACGTCCTGACTTTC. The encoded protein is CASSFLVSGANVLTF.